The rows below give T cell receptor beta chains drawn from one sample of a study of molecular identifiers for immune sequencing clone quantification. One entry per CDR3 protein, called by TCRdb with MiXCR from the PCR reads. Counted here are fewer than 350,000 distinct CDR3 sequences, roughly 24% occurring once; the ten biggest clones make up 0.65% to 0.75%. The sequencing input was naive CD8+ T cells from blood, with Jurkat cell RNA spiked in. The receptors here all came from a human donor in good health. Some libraries in this study had Jurkat cell RNA spiked in. Both conserved end residues are part of each CDR3. Fields, in order: D gene, V gene, clone size, J gene, CDR3 DNA, CDR3 protein. The D gene is left open where the match is weak. The size field is filled for only some rows; it gives once, few, many or a size class.

TRBD1	TRBV19	many	TRBJ1-5	TGTGCCAGTAGCGGGACAGGGAGCAATCAGCCCCAGCATTTT	CASSGTGSNQPQHF
NA	TRBV20-1	few	TRBJ2-3	TGCAGTGCTACGGATTTCATGCTTAGCACAGATACGCAGTATTTT	CSATDFMLSTDTQYF
NA	TRBV20-1	NA	TRBJ2-7	TGCAGTGCTTACCGGGATTCAGACGAGCAGTACTTC	CSAYRDSDEQYF
TRBD1	TRBV19	many	TRBJ1-2	TGTGCCAGTAGCACGACAGGGGCAACTAACTATGGCTACACCTTC	CASSTTGATNYGYTF
TRBD1	TRBV24-1	few	TRBJ2-1	TGTGCCACCAGTGATTCCGACAGGGGCGGCGATGAGCAGTTCTTC	CATSDSDRGGDEQFF
NA	TRBV7-2	NA	TRBJ1-5	TGTGCCAGCAGCTTTGGACAGAATCAGCCCCAGCATTTT	CASSFGQNQPQHF
TRBD2	TRBV30	NA	TRBJ2-3	TGTGCCTGGAGTGCCGGACTAGCGGGGGGCACAGATACGCAGTATTTT	CAWSAGLAGGTDTQYF
TRBD1	TRBV29-1	many	TRBJ1-2	TGCAGCGTGACTGGGGACAGCCGATTCAACTATGGCTACACCTTC	CSVTGDSRFNYGYTF
NA	TRBV3-1	NA	TRBJ1-1	TGTGCCAGCAGCCAAGATGCAGGGGACTCTGAAGCTTTCTTT	CASSQDAGDSEAFF
TRBD2	TRBV12-3/TRBV12-4	few	TRBJ2-3	TGTGCCAGCAGTTTAAAGCCTCCGGGACTAGCTTTCGCAGATACGCAGTATTTT	CASSLKPPGLAFADTQYF
NA	TRBV12-3/TRBV12-4	NA	TRBJ1-5	TGTGCCAGCAGTTTTGTTGGTAATCAGCCCCAGCATTTT	CASSFVGNQPQHF
TRBD2	TRBV5-4	many	TRBJ2-3	TGTGCCAGCAGCCCTGAGCGGGAGACCCGCACAGATACGCAGTATTTT	CASSPERETRTDTQYF
NA	TRBV14	many	TRBJ2-2	TGTGCCAGCAGCCAGAGACAGGAGAACACCGGGGAGCTGTTTTTT	CASSQRQENTGELFF
NA	TRBV14	many	TRBJ2-4	TGTGCCAGCAGCCAAGATGGGTTCGGGGGCTATGACAAAAACATTCAGTACTTC	CASSQDGFGGYDKNIQYF
NA	TRBV19	NA	TRBJ1-5	TGTGCCAGTAGTATAGTAGGGGGGACGGACCAGCCCCAGCATTTT	CASSIVGGTDQPQHF
NA	TRBV5-1	many	TRBJ1-5	TGCGCCAGCAGTACTCCGGGGGACAAAAACCAATACAATCAGCCCCAGCATTTT	CASSTPGDKNQYNQPQHF
NA	TRBV27	few	TRBJ1-5	TGTGCCAGCAGTTTATTGCAGGAGCTGATCGACAATCAGCCCCAGCATTTT	CASSLLQELIDNQPQHF
NA	TRBV5-4	many	TRBJ2-7	TGTGCCAGCAGCTTCGACCGGACCTACGAGCAGTACTTC	CASSFDRTYEQYF
TRBD1	TRBV13	NA	TRBJ2-5	TGTGCCAGCAGCTCGGGACAGGAAGCGCCCCAGTACTTC	CASSSGQEAPQYF
NA	TRBV7-9	few	TRBJ2-5	TGTGCCAGCAGCTTACTAGGGGCTAAAGAGACCCAGTACTTC	CASSLLGAKETQYF
NA	TRBV27	many	TRBJ1-5	TGTGCCAGCAGAGAGACTTATAGCAATCAGCCCCAGCATTTT	CASRETYSNQPQHF
NA	TRBV25-1	many	TRBJ2-7	TGTGCCAGCAGTGCAGTCTACGAGCAGTACTTC	CASSAVYEQYF
NA	TRBV7-9	few	TRBJ2-5	TGTGCCAGCAGCTTATTGGCCCTCGGAGAGACCCAGTACTTC	CASSLLALGETQYF
TRBD2	TRBV11-2	few	TRBJ2-5	TGTGCCAGCAGCCTAGCGGGGGGGCGATCCCAAGAGACCCAGTACTTC	CASSLAGGRSQETQYF
NA	TRBV6-2/TRBV6-3	NA	TRBJ1-2	TGTACCAGCAGCCGGACAGAATACTATGGCTACACCTTC	CTSSRTEYYGYTF
NA	TRBV7-9	NA	TRBJ2-7	TGTGCCAGCGGCCGAGACTCCAGCTCCTACGAGCAGTACTTC	CASGRDSSSYEQYF
NA	TRBV12-3/TRBV12-4	few	TRBJ2-6	TGTGCCAGCAGTTTCTCCGGGAACAGCCTCTCTGGGGCCAACGTCCTGACTTTC	CASSFSGNSLSGANVLTF
TRBD2	TRBV11-2	NA	TRBJ2-3	TGTGCCAGCAGCTTAGTCGGCGGGGGGGCCGCAGCTACGCAGTATTTT	CASSLVGGGAAATQYF
NA	TRBV28	NA	TRBJ1-2	TGTGCCAGCAGTTTCCGGAGGGGAAAATCTAACTATGGCTACACCTTC	CASSFRRGKSNYGYTF
NA	TRBV7-9	many	TRBJ1-5	TGTGCCAGCAGCTTAGGGACGCAGCCCCAGCATTTT	CASSLGTQPQHF
NA	TRBV5-1	many	TRBJ2-2	TGCGCCAGCAGCTTCCGACTGTCCGGGGAGCTGTTTTTT	CASSFRLSGELFF
TRBD1	TRBV7-2	NA	TRBJ2-1	TGTGCCAGCAGCTCCAGGGGGTCCTCCAATGAGCAGTTCTTC	CASSSRGSSNEQFF
NA	TRBV7-9	NA	TRBJ1-4	TGTGCCAGCAGCTTAACGGGAGACTTAGGGGGTGAAAAACTGTTTTTT	CASSLTGDLGGEKLFF
NA	TRBV11-2	many	TRBJ1-1	TGTGCCAGCAGCACAACAGCGAACACTGAAGCTTTCTTT	CASSTTANTEAFF
TRBD2	TRBV7-9	NA	TRBJ2-1	TGTGCCAGCAGCGCGAGTCGTCTAGCGGGGGTGTATGAGCAGTTCTTC	CASSASRLAGVYEQFF
NA	TRBV14	many	TRBJ2-3	TGTGCCAGCAGCCAACTGAGTAACACAGATACGCAGTATTTT	CASSQLSNTDTQYF
TRBD2	TRBV6-5	many	TRBJ2-1	TGTGCCAGCAGTTACGGGTTAGGGAGGGTCGCCTACAATGAGCAGTTCTTC	CASSYGLGRVAYNEQFF
NA	TRBV4-3	few	TRBJ2-7	TGCGCCAGCAGCCAAGATGCGACGGGGAGCTCCTACGAGCAGTACTTC	CASSQDATGSSYEQYF
TRBD2	TRBV5-6	NA	TRBJ2-7	TGTGCCAGCAGCGCGGGACTAGCGGGTACTATCTACGAGCAGTACTTC	CASSAGLAGTIYEQYF
NA	TRBV7-9	many	TRBJ2-3	TGTGCCAGCAGCTCAACCAGGGACACTAGCACAGATACGCAGTATTTT	CASSSTRDTSTDTQYF
NA	TRBV7-8	many	TRBJ1-6	TGTGCCAGCAGAGGGGGGCTGAGCTCCTATAATTCACCCCTCCACTTT	CASRGGLSSYNSPLHF
NA	TRBV5-4	few	TRBJ1-4	TGTGCCAGCAGTCGTCAGGGATTCGTGGTAGAAAAACTGTTTTTT	CASSRQGFVVEKLFF